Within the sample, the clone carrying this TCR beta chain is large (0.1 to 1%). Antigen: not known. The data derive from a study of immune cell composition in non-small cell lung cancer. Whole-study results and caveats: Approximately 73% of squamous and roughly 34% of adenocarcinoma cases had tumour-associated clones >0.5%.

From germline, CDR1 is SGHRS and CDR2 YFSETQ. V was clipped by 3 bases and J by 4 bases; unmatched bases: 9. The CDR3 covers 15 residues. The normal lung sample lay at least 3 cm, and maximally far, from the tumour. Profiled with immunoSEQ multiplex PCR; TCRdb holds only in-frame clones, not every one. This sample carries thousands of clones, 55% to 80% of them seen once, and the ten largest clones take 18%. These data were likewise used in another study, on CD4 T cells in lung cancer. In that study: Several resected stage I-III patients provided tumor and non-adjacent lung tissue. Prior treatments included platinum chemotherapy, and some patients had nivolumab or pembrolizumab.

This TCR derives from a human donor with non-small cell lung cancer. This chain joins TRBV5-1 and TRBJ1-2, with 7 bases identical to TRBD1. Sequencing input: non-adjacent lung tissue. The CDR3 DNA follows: TGCGCCAGCAGCTCCACCTCCGGGACAGTCTATGGCTACACCTTC. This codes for CASSSTSGTVYGYTF.